This T cell receptor (beta chain) was sequenced in a study of graft-versus-host responses after intestinal transplantation. As for this clone: The antigen remains unidentified.

Clones were sequenced by immunoSEQ multiplex PCR, and TCRdb holds only the in-frame ones, with some missing. The sample lists about 130,000 clones, around 94% occurring once. The germline V gene encodes CDR1 SGHRS and CDR2 YFSETQ. The V and J ends lost 3 bases and 4 bases, in that order; junction bases with no gene match: 2. This CDR3 contains 14 residues. Whole-study results and caveats: Detection of GvH clones occurred in recipient marrow, and some had their first appearance in ileum or blood.

The receptor comes from a human donor who received an intestinal transplant. Sequenced material: unstimulated CD4+ T cells sorted from spleen or lymph node cells, taken before intestinal transplant. The V gene is TRBV5-1, the J gene TRBJ2-7; 12 bases are shared with TRBD2. CDR3 DNA sequence: TGCGCCAGCAGCTCCGGACTAGCGGGATACGAGCAGTACTTC. Protein product: CASSSGLAGYEQYF.